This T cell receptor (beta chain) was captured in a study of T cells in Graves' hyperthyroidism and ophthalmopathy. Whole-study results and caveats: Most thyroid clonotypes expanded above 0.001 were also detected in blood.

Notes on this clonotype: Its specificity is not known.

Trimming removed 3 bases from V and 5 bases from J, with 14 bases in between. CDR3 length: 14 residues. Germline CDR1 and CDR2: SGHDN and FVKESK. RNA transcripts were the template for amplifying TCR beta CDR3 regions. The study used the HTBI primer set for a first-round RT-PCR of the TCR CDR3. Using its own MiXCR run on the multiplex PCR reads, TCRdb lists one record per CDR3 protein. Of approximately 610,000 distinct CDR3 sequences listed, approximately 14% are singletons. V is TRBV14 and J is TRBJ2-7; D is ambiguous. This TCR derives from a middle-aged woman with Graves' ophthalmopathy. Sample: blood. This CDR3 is CASSHRRAHHEQYF. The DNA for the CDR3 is TGTGCCAGCAGCCACCGACGGGCCCACCACGAGCAGTACTTC.